A single sample is the source of the 10 T cell receptor beta chains below, sequenced in a study of glioma-infiltrating T cells. The iRepertoire nested amplicon-rescue multiplex PCR amplified TCR alpha and beta CDR3s from RNA. TCRdb fed the multiplex PCR reads into MiXCR, producing one record per CDR3 protein. The sample yields 93,000 or so distinct CDR3 sequences, less than 30% seen once. Sequenced: glioma tissue, nonneoplastic brain tissue, or PBMCs (not recorded which). The receptors were sampled from a human donor with low-grade glioma or glioblastoma, undergoing nonglioma brain surgery, or in good health (not recorded which).

This rearrangement joins TRBV20-1 to TRBJ2-3; D might be TRBD1 or TRBD2, each matching 6 bases. Germline V gene data show CDR1 as DFQATT and CDR2 as SNEGSKA (reference sequence). This CDR3 region has 15 residues. V shed 6 bases and J shed 2 bases, with 18 bases lying between them. The CDR3 bases are TGCAGTGCGGTACAGGGAGGTGGCTCCACAGATACGCAGTATTTT. It yields the protein CSAVQGGGSTDTQYF.

With regard to this clonotype: Possible read error: a much larger clone is one base away. V and J are TRBV15 and TRBJ2-1, with unresolved D. V shed 0 bases and J shed 10 bases, with 10 bases lying between them. CDR1 is LNHNV, CDR2 YYDKDF, per germline (reference sequence). This CDR3 has 13 amino acids. The CDR3 here is CATSRDEDEEQFF. CDR3 in DNA: TGTGCCACCAGCAGAGATGAAGACGAGGAGCAGTTCTTC.

This clonotype has ten or more counts. The chain joins TRBV20-1 to TRBJ2-5; no clear D. With 4 bases removed from V and 1 base from J, the gap between germline ends came to 10 bases. Germline CDR1 and CDR2: DFQATT and SNEGSKA (reference sequence). This CDR3 has 13 amino acids. CDR3 protein: CSATSERQETQYF. CDR3 nucleotides: TGCAGTGCTACTTCCGAACGCCAAGAGACCCAGTACTTC.

This clonotype was detected many times. The V gene is TRBV5-1, the J gene TRBJ2-3; the D is unclear. The germline V and J ends were trimmed by 0 bases and 0 bases, with 8 bases remaining between them. This CDR3 is 15 amino acids long. From germline, CDR1 is SGHRS and CDR2 YFSETQ. Here the CDR3 DNA reads TGCGCCAGCAGCTTGGACCTTTCTAGCACAGATACGCAGTATTTT. Its protein product is CASSLDLSSTDTQYF.

This clonotype occurred many times. This chain joins TRBV11-3 and TRBJ2-3, with D unclear. The CDR3 has 11 residues. With 8 bases removed from V and 6 bases from J, the gap between germline ends came to 9 bases. CDR1 is SGHNT, CDR2 YENEEA, per germline. CDR3 nucleotide sequence: TGTGCCAGCGGACCAGCGGATACGCAGTATTTT. Translating gives CASGPADTQYF.

About this clonotype itself: A much larger clone lies a single base off, so this may be a read error. J is TRBJ2-1 and V is TRBV14, with 12 bases that match TRBD2. CDR1 is SGHDN, CDR2 FVKESK, per germline. This CDR3 comprises 15 residues. The CDR3 is CASSHSSGGVNKQFF. The CDR3 region has the DNA TGTGCCAGCAGCCACTCTAGCGGGGGGGTCAATAAGCAGTTCTTC.

This clonotype has at least ten counts. This chain connects TRBV27 to TRBJ1-3; maybe TRBD1 (6 bases). Germline V lookup: CDR1 MNHEY, CDR2 SMNVEV (reference sequence). The CDR3 loop spans 15 amino acids. V was trimmed by 0 bases and J by 3 bases, leaving 9 bases between them. The CDR3 DNA reads TGTGCCAGCAGTTTATCCGGCAGGGGTGGAAACACCATATATTTT. Translated: CASSLSGRGGNTIYF.

This clonotype appeared many times. This sequence joins TRBV6-1 and TRBJ2-2; TRBD2 matches at 9 bases. CDR3 length: 16 residues. V shed 5 bases, J shed 2 bases, and the junction held 6 bases outside the gene matches. CDR1 MNHNS and CDR2 SASEGT come from the germline V gene. DNA of the CDR3: TGTGCCAGCAGTTATTCACTAGCGGGTAACACCGGGGAGCTGTTTTTT. It translates to CASSYSLAGNTGELFF.

About this clonotype itself: This may come from a read error, since a much larger clone is one base off. The CDR3 nucleotides are TGTGCCAGCAGGAAAACGGGACAGGGAAGTAGGGGCTACACCTTC. Translation: CASRKTGQGSRGYTF. The chain carries TRBV28 and TRBJ1-2; 9 bases line up with TRBD1. The CDR3 is 15 amino acids. Germline-derived CDR1 and CDR2 are MDHEN and SYDVKM. V was clipped by 6 bases and J by 8 bases; unmatched bases: 13.

This clonotype was seen only once. The junction departs from germline at one end; a sequencing error may be responsible. This rearrangement joins TRBV6-2 or TRBV6-3 to TRBJ2-6, with TRBD1 identical over 9 bases. Per the germline V gene, CDR1 is MNHEY and CDR2 is SVGEGT. This CDR3 has 16 residues. This chain's CDR3 is CASRGQGWSGGNVLTF. In DNA, the CDR3 is TGTGCCAGCAGGGGACAGGGATGGTCTGGGGGCAACGTCCTGACTTTC.